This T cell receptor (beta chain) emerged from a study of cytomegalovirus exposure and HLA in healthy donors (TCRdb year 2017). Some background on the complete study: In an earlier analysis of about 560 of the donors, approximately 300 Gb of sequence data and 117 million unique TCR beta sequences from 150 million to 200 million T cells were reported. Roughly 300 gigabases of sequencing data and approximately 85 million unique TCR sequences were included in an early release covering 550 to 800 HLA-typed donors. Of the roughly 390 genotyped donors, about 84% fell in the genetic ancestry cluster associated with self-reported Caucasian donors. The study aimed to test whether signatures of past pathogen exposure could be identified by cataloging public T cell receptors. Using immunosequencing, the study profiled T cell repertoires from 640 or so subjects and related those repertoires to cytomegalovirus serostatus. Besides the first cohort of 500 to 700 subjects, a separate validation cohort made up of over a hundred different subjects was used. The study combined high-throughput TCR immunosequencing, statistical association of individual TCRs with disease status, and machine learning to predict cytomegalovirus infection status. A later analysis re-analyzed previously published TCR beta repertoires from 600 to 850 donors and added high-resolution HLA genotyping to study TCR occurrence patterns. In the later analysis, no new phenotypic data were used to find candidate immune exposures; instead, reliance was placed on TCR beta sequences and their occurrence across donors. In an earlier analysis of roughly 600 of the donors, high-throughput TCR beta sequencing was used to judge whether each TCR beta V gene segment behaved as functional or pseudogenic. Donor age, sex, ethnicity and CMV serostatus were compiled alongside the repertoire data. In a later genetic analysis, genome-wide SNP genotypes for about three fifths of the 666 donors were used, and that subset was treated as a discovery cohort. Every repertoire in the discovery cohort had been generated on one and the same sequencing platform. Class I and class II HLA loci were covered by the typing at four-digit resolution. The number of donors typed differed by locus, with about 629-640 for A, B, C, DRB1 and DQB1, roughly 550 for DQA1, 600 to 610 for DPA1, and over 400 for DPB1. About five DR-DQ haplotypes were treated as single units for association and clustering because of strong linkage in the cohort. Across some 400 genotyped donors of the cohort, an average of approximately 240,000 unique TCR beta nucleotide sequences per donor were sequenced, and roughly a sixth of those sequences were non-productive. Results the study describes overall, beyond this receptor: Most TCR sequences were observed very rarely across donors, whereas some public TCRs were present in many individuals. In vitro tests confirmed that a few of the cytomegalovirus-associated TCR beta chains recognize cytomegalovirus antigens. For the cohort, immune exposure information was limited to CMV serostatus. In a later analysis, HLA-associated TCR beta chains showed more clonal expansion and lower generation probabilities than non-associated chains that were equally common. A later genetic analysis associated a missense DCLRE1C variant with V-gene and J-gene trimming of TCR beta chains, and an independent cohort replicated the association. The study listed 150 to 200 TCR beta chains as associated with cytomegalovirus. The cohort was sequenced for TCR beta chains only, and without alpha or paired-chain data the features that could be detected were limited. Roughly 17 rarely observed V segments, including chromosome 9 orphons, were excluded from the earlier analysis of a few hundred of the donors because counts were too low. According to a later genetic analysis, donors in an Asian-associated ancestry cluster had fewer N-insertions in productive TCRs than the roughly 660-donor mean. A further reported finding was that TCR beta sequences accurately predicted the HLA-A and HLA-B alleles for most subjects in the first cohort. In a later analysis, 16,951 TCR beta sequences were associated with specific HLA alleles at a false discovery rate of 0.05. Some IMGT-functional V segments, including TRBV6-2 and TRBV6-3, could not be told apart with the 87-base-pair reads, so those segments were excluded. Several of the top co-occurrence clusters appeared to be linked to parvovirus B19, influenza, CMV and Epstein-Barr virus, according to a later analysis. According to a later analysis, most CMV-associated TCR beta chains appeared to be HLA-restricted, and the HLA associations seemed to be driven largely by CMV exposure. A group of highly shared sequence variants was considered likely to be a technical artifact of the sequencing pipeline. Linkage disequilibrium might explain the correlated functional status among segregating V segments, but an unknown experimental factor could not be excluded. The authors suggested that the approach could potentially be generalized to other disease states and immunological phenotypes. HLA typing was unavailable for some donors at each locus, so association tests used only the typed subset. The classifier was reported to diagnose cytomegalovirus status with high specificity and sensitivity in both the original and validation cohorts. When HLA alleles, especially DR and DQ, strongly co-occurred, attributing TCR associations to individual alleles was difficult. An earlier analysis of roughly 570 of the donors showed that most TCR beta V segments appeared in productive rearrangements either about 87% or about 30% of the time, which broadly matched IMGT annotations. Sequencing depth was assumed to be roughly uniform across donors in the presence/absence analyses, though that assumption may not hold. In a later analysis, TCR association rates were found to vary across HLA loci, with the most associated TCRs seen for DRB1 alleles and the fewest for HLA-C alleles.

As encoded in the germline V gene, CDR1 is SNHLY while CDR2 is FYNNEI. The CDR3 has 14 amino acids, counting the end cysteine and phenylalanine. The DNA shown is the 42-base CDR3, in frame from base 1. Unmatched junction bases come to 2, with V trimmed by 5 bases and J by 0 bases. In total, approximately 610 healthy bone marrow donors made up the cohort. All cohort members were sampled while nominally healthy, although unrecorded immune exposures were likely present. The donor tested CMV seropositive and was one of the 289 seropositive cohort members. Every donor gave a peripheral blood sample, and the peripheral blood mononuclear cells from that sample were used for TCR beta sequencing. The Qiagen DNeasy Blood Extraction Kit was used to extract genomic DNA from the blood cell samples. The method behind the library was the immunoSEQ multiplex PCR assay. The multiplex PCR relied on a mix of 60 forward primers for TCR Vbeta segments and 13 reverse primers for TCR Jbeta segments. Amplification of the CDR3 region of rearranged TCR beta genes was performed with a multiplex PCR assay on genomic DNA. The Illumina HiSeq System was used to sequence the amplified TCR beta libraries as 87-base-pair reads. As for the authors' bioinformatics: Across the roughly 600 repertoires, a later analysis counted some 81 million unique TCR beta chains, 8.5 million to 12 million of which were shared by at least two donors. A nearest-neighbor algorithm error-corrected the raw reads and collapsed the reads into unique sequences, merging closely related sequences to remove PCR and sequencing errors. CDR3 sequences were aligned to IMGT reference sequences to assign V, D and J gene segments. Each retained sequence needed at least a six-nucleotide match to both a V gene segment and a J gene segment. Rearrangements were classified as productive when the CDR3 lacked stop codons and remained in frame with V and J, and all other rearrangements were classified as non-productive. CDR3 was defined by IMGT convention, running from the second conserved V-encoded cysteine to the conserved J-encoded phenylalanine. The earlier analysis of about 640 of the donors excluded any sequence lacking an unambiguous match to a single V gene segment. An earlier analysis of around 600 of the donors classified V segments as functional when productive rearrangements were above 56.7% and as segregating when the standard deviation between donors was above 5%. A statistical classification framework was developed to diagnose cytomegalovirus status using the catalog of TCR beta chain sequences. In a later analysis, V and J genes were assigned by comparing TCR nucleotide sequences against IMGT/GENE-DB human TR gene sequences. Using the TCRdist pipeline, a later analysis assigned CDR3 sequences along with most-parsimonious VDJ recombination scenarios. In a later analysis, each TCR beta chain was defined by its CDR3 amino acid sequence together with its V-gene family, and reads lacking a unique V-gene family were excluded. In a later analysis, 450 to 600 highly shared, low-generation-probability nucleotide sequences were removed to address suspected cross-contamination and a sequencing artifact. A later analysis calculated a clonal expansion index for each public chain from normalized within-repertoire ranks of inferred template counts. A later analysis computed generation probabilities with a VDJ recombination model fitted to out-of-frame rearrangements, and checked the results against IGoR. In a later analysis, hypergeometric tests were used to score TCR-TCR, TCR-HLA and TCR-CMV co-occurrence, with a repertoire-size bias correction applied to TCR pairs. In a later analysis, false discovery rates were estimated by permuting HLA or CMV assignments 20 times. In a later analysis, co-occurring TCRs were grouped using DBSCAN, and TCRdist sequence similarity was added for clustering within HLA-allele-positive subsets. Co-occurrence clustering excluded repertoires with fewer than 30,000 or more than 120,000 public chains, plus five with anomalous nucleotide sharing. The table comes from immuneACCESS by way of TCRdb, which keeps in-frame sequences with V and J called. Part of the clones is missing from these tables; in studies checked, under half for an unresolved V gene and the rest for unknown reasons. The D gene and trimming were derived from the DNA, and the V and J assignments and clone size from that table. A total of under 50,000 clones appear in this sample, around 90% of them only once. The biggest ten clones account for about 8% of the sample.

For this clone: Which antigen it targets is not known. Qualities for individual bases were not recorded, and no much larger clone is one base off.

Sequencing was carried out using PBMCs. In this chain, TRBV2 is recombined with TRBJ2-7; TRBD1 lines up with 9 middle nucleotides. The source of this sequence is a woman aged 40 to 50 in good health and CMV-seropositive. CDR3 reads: CASSRQGVSYEQYF. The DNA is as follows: TGTGCCAGCAGTAGACAGGGGGTCTCCTACGAGCAGTACTTC.